Sequencing of this T cell receptor (beta chain) was carried out in a study of beta chain features in type 1 diabetes. Study observations and caveats: TCRB CDR3 length was moderately but significantly reduced in all four CD4+ subsets of Type 1 diabetes patients. Lower insertion and higher deletion counts appeared at VDJ junctions in type 1 diabetes patients.

The CDR3 extends over 13 amino acids. In germline, CDR1 is GTSNPN, CDR2 SVGIG (reference sequence). V lost 6 bases and J lost 7; bases outside the gene matches: 8. This clone was found a few times. What it binds is unknown. What was sequenced were expressed TCRB transcripts, since all of the isolated RNA had been reverse transcribed. Measured with immunoSEQ multiplex PCR; TCRdb has only the in-frame clones, and not every one. The data hold some 350,000 clones, with 9.5% to 10% observed a single time. The rearrangement links TRBV30 to TRBJ2-7; 11 positions agree with TRBD2. The source is a young man with type 1 diabetes. The sequencing input was central memory CD4+ T cells from blood. CDR3 nucleotides: TGTGCCTGCCGGACTAGCGGGTCGAGGGAGCAGTACTTC. Its translation: CACRTSGSREQYF.